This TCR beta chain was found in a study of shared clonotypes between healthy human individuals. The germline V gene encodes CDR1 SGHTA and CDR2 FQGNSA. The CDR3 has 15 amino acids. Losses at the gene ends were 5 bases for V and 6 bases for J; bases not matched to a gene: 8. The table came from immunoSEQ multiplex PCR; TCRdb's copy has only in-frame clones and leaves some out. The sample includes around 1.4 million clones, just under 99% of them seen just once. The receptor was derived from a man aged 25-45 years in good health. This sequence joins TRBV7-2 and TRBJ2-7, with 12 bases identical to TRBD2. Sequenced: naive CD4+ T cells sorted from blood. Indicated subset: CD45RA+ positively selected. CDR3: CASSVGLAGYFEQYF. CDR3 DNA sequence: TGTGCCAGCAGCGTCGGACTAGCGGGATATTTCGAGCAGTACTTC.